This entry describes one T cell receptor (beta chain). The sample originates from a study of blood T cell repertoires in COVID-19. At the level of the study: Acute and convalescent COVID-19 samples came from the United States, Italy and Spain. In each case, the material was cDNA or gDNA derived from T cells, B-cell-depleted T cells, or PBMCs.

TCRdb keeps only in-frame clones here, not all; method: immunoSEQ multiplex PCR. The data show under 40,000 clones, 75% to 90% seen once. The germline gives CDR1 PRHDT, CDR2 FYEKMQ (reference sequence). This CDR3 contains 14 residues. Trimming pared 6 bases from V and 6 bases from J, leaving 17 bases between. Sample: peripheral blood. This sequence was found in a human donor in a cohort sampled during active COVID-19. The chain uses TRBV13 and TRBJ1-2, with D hard to call. The CDR3 DNA sequence: TGTGCCAGCAGACCACCTACTGACGGGGATGGCTACACCTTC. Encoded protein: CASRPPTDGDGYTF. Variable domain in full (rest from reference TRBV13 and TRBJ1-2): AAGVIQSPRHLIKEKRETATLKCYPIPRHDTVYWYQQGPGQDPQFLISFYEKMQSDKGSIPDRFSAQQFSDYHSELNMSSLELGDSALYFCASRPPTDGDGYTFGSGTRLTVV.